Detailed here is one T cell receptor (beta chain). The data stem from a study of blood T cell repertoires in COVID-19. Study-level information: Sites across the United States, Italy and Spain contributed samples from acute and convalescent COVID-19.

Produced via immunoSEQ multiplex PCR; TCRdb's table is partial and in-frame only. The top ten hold 0.95% to 1.5% of the sample, which has more than 70,000 clones, around nine tenths seen once. This receptor was taken from a man of 80 years or more with active or convalescent COVID-19. Sequences were obtained from peripheral blood.

CDR3 sequence (DNA): TGTGCCAGCAGGGGCAGTCCCCCAGATACGCAGTATTTT. Translating it yields CASRGSPPDTQYF. This chain connects TRBV2 to TRBJ2-3; D not certain. The CDR3 has 13 residues. V was clipped by 6 bases and J by 4 bases, with 11 bases between them. Germline loops: CDR1 SNHLY, CDR2 FYNNEI.